One sample yielded the 20 T cell receptor beta chains listed below, sequenced in a study of blood T cell repertoires in COVID-19. Assay: immunoSEQ multiplex PCR; the TCRdb copy retains only in-frame clones and omits some. The table has about 260,000 clones, approximately 85% seen once. Sequencing used peripheral blood. The receptors here all came from a human donor in a cohort sampled during active COVID-19.

The chain uses TRBV2 and TRBJ1-5, with 12 positions matching TRBD1. The trim removed 8 bases at V and 7 bases at J, leaving 12 bases unmatched. Germline CDR1 and CDR2: SNHLY and FYNNEI. The CDR3 totals 16 residues. The CDR3: CASSIPGQGARQPQHF. The CDR3 nucleotides read TGTGCCAGCTCAATTCCGGGACAGGGGGCACGGCAGCCCCAGCATTTT.

The DNA for the CDR3 is TGTGCCAGCAGCCAAGAAGGAGGAAGCCGGGAGCTGTTTTTT. Translated, it gives CASSQEGGSRELFF. This sequence joins TRBV4-2 and TRBJ2-2; D is possibly TRBD2 (5 bases). The CDR3 length is 14 residues. The germline V and J ends were trimmed by 0 bases and 9 bases, with 11 bases remaining between them. Germline CDR1 reads LGHNA; CDR2 reads YNFKEQ.

The rearrangement uses TRBV5-1 and TRBJ1-5; the D is unclear. In germline, CDR1 is SGHRS, CDR2 YFSETQ. The CDR3 is made up of 13 amino acids. Trimming stripped 4 bases from V and 3 bases from J, with 8 bases between. The CDR3 region has the DNA TGCGCCAGCAGCCCCGACACCAATCAGCCCCAGCATTTT. Translated, it gives CASSPDTNQPQHF.

The rearrangement links TRBV28 to TRBJ1-2; 7 bases are shared with TRBD1. V was pared by 1 base and J by 3 bases, with 5 bases of the junction left unmatched. Germline CDR1 reads MDHEN; CDR2 reads SYDVKM. The CDR3 has 15 amino acids. CDR3 sequence: CASSLYSQGDYGYTF. For the CDR3, the DNA is TGTGCCAGCAGTTTATATAGTCAGGGGGACTATGGCTACACCTTC.

This clone was recorded a few times. J is TRBJ1-1 and V is TRBV10-3, with TRBD1 matching 7 bases. Germline V gene lookup returns CDR1 ENHRY and CDR2 SYGVKD. The CDR3 contains 15 residues. V lost 5 bases, J lost 2 bases, and 8 bases stayed unmatched. CDR3 in amino acids: CAISSGQAINTEAFF. CDR3 coding DNA: TGTGCCATCAGTAGCGGACAGGCTATAAACACTGAAGCTTTCTTT.

The chain joins TRBV6-2 or TRBV6-3 to TRBJ1-2; 7 bases match TRBD1. From germline, CDR1 is MNHEY and CDR2 SVGEGT. Trimming removed 5 bases from V and 7 bases from J; junction bases left unmatched: 7. The CDR3 loop spans 13 amino acids. This chain's CDR3 is CASSVGTAAGYTF. CDR3 nucleotide sequence: TGTGCCAGCAGTGTGGGGACAGCTGCTGGCTACACCTTC.

This chain links TRBV27 with TRBJ1-2; D unresolved. The CDR3 loop spans 15 amino acids. V lost 3 bases, J lost 0 bases, and 11 bases lay in between. Germline values: CDR1 MNHEY, CDR2 SMNVEV (reference sequence). The CDR3 DNA sequence: TGTGCCAGCAGTTTGACAAGCATAGCTAACTATGGCTACACCTTC. As protein: CASSLTSIANYGYTF.

V usage is TRBV7-2 and J usage is TRBJ2-5, with TRBD2 matching 8 bases. J gave up 5 bases and V 5 bases, and 7 bases lay outside the gene matches. The germline gives CDR1 SGHTA, CDR2 FQGNSA. The length of the CDR3 is 14 residues. DNA of the CDR3: TGTGCCAGCAGCCGGGGGGGGAAGCGGGAGACCCAGTACTTC. It is translated as CASSRGGKRETQYF.

The chain has TRBV30 and TRBJ2-7; 8 positions agree with TRBD1. The CDR3 is 13 amino acids. The germline V gene has CDR1 GTSNPN and CDR2 SVGIG (reference sequence). Trimming removed 0 bases from V and 4 bases from J; junction bases left unmatched: 2. This CDR3 reads CAWSVRTGYEQYF. In DNA form, the CDR3 reads TGTGCCTGGAGTGTACGGACAGGGTACGAGCAGTACTTC. The variable domain in full, with the rest retrieved from reference TRBV30 and TRBJ2-7, is SQTIHQWPATLVQPVGSPLSLECTVEGTSNPNLYWYRQAAGRGLQLLFYSVGIGQISSEVPQNLSASRPQDRQFILSSKKLLLSDSGFYLCAWSVRTGYEQYFGPGTRLTVT.

The J gene is TRBJ1-1, the V gene TRBV6-5; 12 bases agree with TRBD1. With V trimmed by 10 bases and J by 5 bases, 8 bases remained unmatched. This CDR3 contains 14 residues. The germline CDR1 and CDR2 sequences are MNHEY and SVGAGI. The CDR3 DNA reads as TGTGCCACCTCCCGGGACAGGGGGCCGACTGAAGCTTTCTTT. Its protein is CATSRDRGPTEAFF.

The V call is TRBV9, the J call TRBJ1-1; D is possibly TRBD1 (6 bases). Per germline, CDR1 SGDLS and CDR2 YYNGEE. V was clipped by 0 bases and J by 1 base, with 10 bases between them. The CDR3 is made up of 15 amino acids. The CDR3 DNA sequence: TGTGCCAGCAGCGTAGGGGGGCTAGGGAACACTGAAGCTTTCTTT. This encodes CASSVGGLGNTEAFF.

V gene TRBV25-1 combines with J gene TRBJ2-5; TRBD2 agrees at 8 bases. With V trimmed by 4 bases and J by 10 bases, 14 bases remained unmatched. The CDR3 is made up of 15 amino acids. Per germline, CDR1 MGHDK and CDR2 SYGVNS. The CDR3 reads CASSGEASSGTGQYF. The CDR3 DNA reads as TGTGCCAGCAGTGGAGAGGCGAGTAGCGGGACGGGCCAGTACTTC.

This chain's CDR3 is CASSSGGARGYTF. CDR3 coding DNA: TGTGCCAGCAGTTCCGGGGGGGCTAGGGGCTACACCTTC. The chain carries TRBV28 and TRBJ1-2, with D possibly being TRBD1 (6 bases). The germline V gene encodes CDR1 MDHEN and CDR2 SYDVKM. Between the trimmed V and J ends, which lost 4 bases and 8 bases, there was a span of 14 bases. The CDR3 runs 13 residues.

The chain recombines TRBV4-2 with TRBJ1-1; D call uncertain. Trimming pared 0 bases from V and 1 base from J, leaving 15 bases between. From germline, CDR1 is LGHNA and CDR2 YNFKEQ. The CDR3 totals 17 residues. CDR3: CASSQEYGEVRNTEAFF. The DNA of the CDR3 is TGTGCCAGCAGCCAAGAGTATGGTGAGGTGCGGAACACTGAAGCTTTCTTT.

V usage is TRBV6-1 and J usage is TRBJ1-5; D is uncertain. The CDR3 spans 15 residues. In germline, CDR1 is MNHNS, CDR2 SASEGT. Trimming took off 0 bases at V and 7 bases at J, with 13 bases between the two ends. CDR3 protein: CASSEAVEVWQPQHF. DNA of the CDR3: TGTGCCAGCAGTGAAGCGGTCGAGGTTTGGCAGCCCCAGCATTTT.

The chain is built from TRBV5-8 and TRBJ2-7, with 9 bases matching TRBD2. CDR1 is SGHTS and CDR2 is YDEGEE in the germline V gene. With 1 base clipped from V and 5 bases from J, the junction kept 7 bases outside the gene matches. The CDR3 is 15 residues long. CDR3 protein: CASSLYGGRAHEQYF. The CDR3 coding sequence is TGTGCCAGCAGCTTGTATGGCGGGAGGGCCCACGAGCAGTACTTC.

The chain uses TRBV7-2 and TRBJ2-7, with D possibly being TRBD2 (6 bases). This CDR3 spans 14 amino acids. The V end was cut by 3 bases, the J end by 3 bases, with 12 bases between. Germline loops: CDR1 SGHTA, CDR2 FQGNSA. Written as DNA, the CDR3 is TGTGCCAGCAGCTTGAGGGCGGAGGGCTACGAGCAGTACTTC. This gives the protein CASSLRAEGYEQYF.

The chain combines TRBV7-9 with TRBJ2-1; the D gene is possibly TRBD2 (6 bases). Trimming took off 5 bases at V and 8 bases at J, with 19 bases between the two ends. The germline gives CDR1 SEHNR, CDR2 FQNEAQ (reference sequence). There are 15 residues in the CDR3. The CDR3 bases are TGTGCCAGCAGCGGACGGGCGTGGGGAGGCGATGAGCAGTTCTTC. Translation gives CASSGRAWGGDEQFF.

The rearrangement uses TRBV6-5 and TRBJ2-7; 8 nucleotides match TRBD2. CDR1 and CDR2 from the germline V gene are MNHEY and SVGAGI. J gave up 4 bases and V 6 bases, and 11 bases lay outside the gene matches. This CDR3 is 15 amino acids long. The CDR3 spells CASRQSGTSGYEQYF. The CDR3 nucleotides read TGTGCCAGCAGACAGTCTGGGACTAGTGGTTACGAGCAGTACTTC.

The chain uses TRBV5-5 and TRBJ1-3; D might be TRBD1 (6 bases). Looked up from germline, CDR1 is SGHKS and CDR2 is YYEKEE (reference sequence). The CDR3 loop spans 12 amino acids. V was trimmed by 10 bases and J by 6 bases, leaving 14 bases between them. Written as DNA, the CDR3 is TGTGCCGTACAGGGTGAGGCAAACACCATATATTTT. Protein: CAVQGEANTIYF. The variable domain in full, with the rest retrieved from reference TRBV5-5 and TRBJ1-3, is DAGVTQSPTHLIKTRGQQVTLRCSPISGHKSVSWYQQVLGQGPQFIFQYYEKEERGRGNFPDRFSARQFPNYSSELNVNALLLGDSALYLCAVQGEANTIYFGEGSWLTVV.